Shown below are 30 T cell receptor beta chains from a single sample sequenced in a study of blood T cell repertoires in COVID-19. Sequencing was performed with immunoSEQ multiplex PCR; in TCRdb, only in-frame clones are kept and a portion is missing. The table lists about 260,000 clones, under 95% of them singletons. Sequenced material: PBMCs or T cells enriched from blood (not recorded which). The receptors stem from a middle-aged man who had been exposed to COVID-19.

The chain is built from TRBV5-1 and TRBJ2-3; D is perhaps TRBD2 (6 bases). CDR3 length: 16 residues. Germline CDR1 is SGHRS and CDR2 is YFSETQ. V was clipped by 4 bases and J by 6 bases, with 21 bases between them. The chain's CDR3 is CASSPVNAGSGDTQYF. The CDR3 DNA reads as TGCGCCAGCAGCCCCGTGAATGCGGGGTCAGGGGATACGCAGTATTTT.

Notes on this clone: The sample carries other DNA sequences with the same CDR3. V and J are TRBV24-1 and TRBJ2-1, with 7 nucleotides matching TRBD1. Germline V gene lookup returns CDR1 KGHDR and CDR2 SFDVKD. V dropped 1 base and J dropped 0; count of bases not matched to a gene: 2. There are 16 residues in the CDR3. CDR3 nucleotides: TGTGCCACCAGTGATTTTAGACAGGGCTCCTACAATGAGCAGTTCTTC. Translating it yields CATSDFRQGSYNEQFF.

The sample holds a few counts of this clone. Other nucleotide sequences from this sample produce the same CDR3. The genes are TRBV9 and TRBJ2-7; 12 positions match TRBD2. This CDR3 region has 15 residues. V was clipped by 2 bases and J by 4 bases; unmatched bases: 4. Germline V gene sequence: CDR1 SGDLS, CDR2 YYNGEE. Here the CDR3 DNA reads TGTGCCAGCAGCGTTTCCGGGACTAGCGGGTACGAGCAGTACTTC. Translation: CASSVSGTSGYEQYF.

This chain uses TRBV6-2 or TRBV6-3 with TRBJ1-2, with D perhaps TRBD1 (5 bases). V was cut by 4 bases and J by 5 bases, with 14 bases left in between. The CDR3 length is 14 residues. Germline CDR1 and CDR2: MNHEY and SVGEGT. In DNA form, the CDR3 reads TGTGCCAGCAGTTTCGGGCAGGGCGGATATGGCTACACCTTC. This codes for CASSFGQGGYGYTF.

The V gene is TRBV4-2, the J gene TRBJ1-2, with TRBD1 matching over 10 bases. Germline CDR1 LGHNA, CDR2 YNFKEQ. V dropped 4 bases and J dropped 6; count of bases not matched to a gene: 23. The CDR3 length is 20 residues. CDR3 sequence reads: CASSRTGTGARISIRDGYTF. In nucleotides, the CDR3 is TGTGCCAGCAGCCGGACCGGGACAGGGGCCCGAATAAGTATTCGGGATGGCTACACCTTC.

This rearrangement joins TRBV6-2 or TRBV6-3 to TRBJ2-1; 7 nucleotides agree with TRBD2. J was trimmed by 2 bases and V by 5 bases; bases with no gene match: 6. This CDR3 spans 15 amino acids. Germline V lookup: CDR1 MNHEY, CDR2 SVGEGT. Here the CDR3 DNA reads TGTGCCAGCAGTCGAACTAGCGACCCCTACAATGAGCAGTTCTTC. Its translation is CASSRTSDPYNEQFF.

The V call is TRBV7-6, the J call TRBJ2-2; tentative D call: TRBD2 (5 bases). CDR3 size: 15 residues. The ends were cut back, 1 base at V and 1 base at J, with 7 bases in the middle. Germline lookup yields CDR1 SGHVS and CDR2 FNYEAQ. CDR3: CASSLGSGNTGELFF. DNA of the CDR3: TGTGCCAGCAGCTTAGGGAGCGGGAACACCGGGGAGCTGTTTTTT.

This rearrangement joins TRBV11-3 to TRBJ2-7; D unclear. Deletions cut 0 bases from V and 3 bases from J, with 6 bases between. Per the germline V gene, CDR1 is SGHNT and CDR2 is YENEEA. The CDR3 sequence is 13 residues long. CDR3 coding DNA: TGTGCCAGCAGCTTAGAGGGCAGCTACGAGCAGTACTTC. Translating it yields CASSLEGSYEQYF. The variable domain in full, with the rest retrieved from reference TRBV11-3 and TRBJ2-7, is EAGVVQSPRYKIIEKKQPVAFWCNPISGHNTLYWYLQNLGQGPELLIRYENEEAVDDSQLPKDRFSAERLKGVDSTLKIQPAELGDSAVYLCASSLEGSYEQYFGPGTRLTVT.

J is TRBJ2-3 and V is TRBV3-1 (or the pseudogene TRBV3-2); perhaps TRBD1 as D (6 bases). The CDR3 consists of 14 residues. With 4 bases removed from V and 3 bases from J, the gap between germline ends came to 11 bases. The germline V gene has CDR1 LGHDT and CDR2 YNNKEL (reference sequence). CDR3 sequence: CASSPRQATDTQYF. CDR3 sequence (DNA): TGTGCCAGCAGCCCCAGACAGGCGACAGATACGCAGTATTTT.

This clone occurred a few times. This sequence joins TRBV30 and TRBJ2-2; 9 positions agree with TRBD1. The V gene's germline CDR1 is GTSNPN and CDR2 SVGIG (reference sequence). The junction had 2 bases not matched to a gene; V was cut back by 0 bases and J by 3 bases. CDR3 length equals 15 residues. The CDR3 sequence: CAWSVQGAHTGELFF. CDR3 DNA: TGTGCCTGGAGTGTACAGGGGGCGCACACCGGGGAGCTGTTTTTT.

The rearrangement links TRBV5-4 to TRBJ1-2; D unresolved. From germline, CDR1 is SGHNT and CDR2 YYREEE (reference sequence). Trimming cost V 1 base and J 5 bases, with 9 bases left between them. The length of the CDR3 is 13 residues. This CDR3 reads CASSLQNKYGYTF. The DNA for the CDR3 is TGTGCCAGCAGCTTGCAAAACAAGTATGGCTACACCTTC.

This chain joins TRBV28 and TRBJ1-1; 9 nucleotides align to TRBD1. V lost 3 bases and J lost 5; bases outside the gene matches: 7. The CDR3 has 15 residues. Germline V lookup: CDR1 MDHEN, CDR2 SYDVKM. CDR3 protein: CASSLSGTGYTEAFF. DNA of the CDR3: TGTGCCAGCAGTTTGTCCGGGACAGGGTATACTGAAGCTTTCTTT.

This chain links TRBV5-1 with TRBJ1-2; no firm D call. In germline, CDR1 is SGHRS, CDR2 YFSETQ. With 0 bases removed from V and 0 bases from J, the gap between germline ends came to 6 bases. This CDR3 is 14 amino acids long. The CDR3 protein is CASSLDSANYGYTF. The CDR3 region has the DNA TGCGCCAGCAGCTTGGATTCAGCTAACTATGGCTACACCTTC.

This chain's CDR3 is CAWSVGGSSGNTIYF. In nucleotides, the CDR3 is TGTGCCTGGAGTGTAGGCGGAAGCTCTGGAAACACCATATATTTT. This sequence joins TRBV30 and TRBJ1-3; D uncertain. Trimming removed 0 bases at V and 0 bases at J, with 9 bases between. The CDR3 extends over 15 amino acids. Germline loops: CDR1 GTSNPN, CDR2 SVGIG (reference sequence).

The chain is built from TRBV9 and TRBJ2-3, with a possible D match to TRBD2 (5 bases). V lost 5 bases, J lost 2 bases, and 15 bases lay in between. The CDR3 runs 15 residues. Germline CDR1 reads SGDLS; CDR2 reads YYNGEE. As DNA, the CDR3 is TGTGCCAGCAGTGTCCAGAGCGGACTCACAGATACGCAGTATTTT. Protein: CASSVQSGLTDTQYF.

V gene TRBV30 combines with J gene TRBJ1-6; D might be TRBD1 (5 bases). Per germline, CDR1 GTSNPN and CDR2 SVGIG (reference sequence). The CDR3 contains 13 residues. V was pared by 0 bases and J by 8 bases, with 8 bases between. The CDR3: CAWSVQGDSPLHF. The CDR3 bases are TGTGCCTGGAGTGTACAAGGGGATTCACCCCTCCACTTT.

The chain joins TRBV15 to TRBJ1-1; TRBD1 is a possible D gene (5 bases). Germline lookup yields CDR1 LNHNV and CDR2 YYDKDF (reference sequence). This CDR3 region has 13 residues. Trimming cost V 3 bases and J 1 base, with 6 bases left between them. The DNA of the CDR3 is TGTGCCACCAGCAGTCAGGGGAACACTGAAGCTTTCTTT. It yields the protein CATSSQGNTEAFF.

The genes are TRBV5-6 and TRBJ2-6, with a possible D match to TRBD1 (6 bases). Trimming took 4 bases from V and 4 from J, leaving 9 bases between them. Germline V lookup: CDR1 SGHDT, CDR2 YYEEEE. This CDR3 is built from 14 residues. CDR3 sequence (DNA): TGTGCCAGCAGCACAGGGTCCGGGGCCAACGTCCTGACTTTC. Amino acids: CASSTGSGANVLTF.

V usage is TRBV7-9 and J usage is TRBJ1-2; 9 nucleotides line up with TRBD1. This CDR3 has 14 amino acids. Germline V CDR1 and CDR2: SEHNR, FQNEAQ (reference sequence). V gave up 6 bases and J gave up 3 bases; unmatched junction bases: 5. The CDR3 coding sequence is TGTGCCAGCAGAGAGACAGGGGGTGACTATGGCTACACCTTC. It is translated as CASRETGGDYGYTF. Full variable domain (remainder filled in from reference TRBV7-9 and TRBJ1-2): DTGVSQNPRHKITKRGQNVTFRCDPISEHNRLYWYRQTLGQGPEFLTYFQNEAQLEKSRLLSDRFSAERPKGSFSTLEIQRTEQGDSAMYLCASRETGGDYGYTFGSGTRLTVV.

This chain joins TRBV5-6 and TRBJ2-2; possible D gene TRBD1, 6 bases. This CDR3 is built from 15 residues. V gave up 2 bases and J gave up 1 base, with 9 bases separating them. Germline lookup yields CDR1 SGHDT and CDR2 YYEEEE. This CDR3 is CASSLSGENTGELFF. CDR3 in DNA: TGTGCCAGCAGCTTATCAGGGGAGAACACCGGGGAGCTGTTTTTT.

This chain links TRBV19 with TRBJ2-7; 7 bases line up with TRBD1. Germline loops: CDR1 LNHDA, CDR2 SQIVND (reference sequence). The length of the CDR3 is 13 residues. The trim removed 6 bases at V and 5 bases at J, leaving 7 bases unmatched. This chain's CDR3 is CASRNVGQNEQYF. CDR3 DNA sequence: TGTGCCAGTAGAAATGTGGGACAGAACGAGCAGTACTTC.

The chain has TRBV5-4 and TRBJ2-5; 7 bases match TRBD1. V shed 5 bases and J 4 bases; nucleotides not matched to a gene: 11. Germline V CDR1 and CDR2: SGHNT, YYREEE (reference sequence). The CDR3 totals 15 residues. In nucleotides, the CDR3 is TGTGCCAGCAGAGAGGATAAGGGGGCGCGAGAGACCCAGTACTTC. Translating gives CASREDKGARETQYF.

The V call is TRBV6-5, the J call TRBJ2-5; 12 bases map to TRBD2. CDR1 and CDR2 (germline): MNHEY, SVGAGI. The V segment lost 4 bases and the J segment 5 bases; nucleotides outside the gene matches: 5. This CDR3 has 15 amino acids. The DNA of the CDR3 is TGTGCCAGCAGTTCGACTAGCGGGAGTCAGGAGACCCAGTACTTC. This sequence encodes CASSSTSGSQETQYF.

CDR3 coding DNA: TGTGCCATCAGTGATCGGACTAGTGAGTTTTCAGATACGCAGTATTTT. This codes for CAISDRTSEFSDTQYF. The chain links TRBV10-3 to TRBJ2-3; 7 bases fit TRBD2. V lost 3 bases to trimming and J lost 4 bases; unmatched junction nucleotides: 10. Germline V gene lookup returns CDR1 ENHRY and CDR2 SYGVKD. The CDR3 extends over 16 amino acids.

The chain links TRBV28 to TRBJ1-3, with 8 bases aligning to TRBD1. The CDR3 sequence is 17 residues long. V shed 1 base, J shed 4 bases, and the junction held 9 bases outside the gene matches. Looked up from germline, CDR1 is MDHEN and CDR2 is SYDVKM. The CDR3 protein is CASSLYYPGGAGNTIYF. In DNA form, the CDR3 reads TGTGCCAGCAGTTTATATTACCCAGGGGGCGCAGGAAACACCATATATTTT.

The chain combines TRBV2 with TRBJ1-5, with D perhaps matching TRBD1 (6 bases). CDR1 SNHLY and CDR2 FYNNEI come from the germline V gene. This CDR3 comprises 12 residues. V was clipped by 10 bases and J by 7 bases, with 14 bases between them. This CDR3 is CATGTLGQPQHF. The CDR3 DNA reads TGTGCCACCGGGACATTAGGACAGCCCCAGCATTTT.

The chain joins TRBV28 to TRBJ1-2; D is undetermined. Germline CDR1 is MDHEN and CDR2 is SYDVKM. Trimming shortened V by 8 bases and J by 5 bases, and 12 bases separated the two germline ends. The CDR3 spans 12 residues. The CDR3 sequence: CASSAILYGYTF. The CDR3 DNA follows: TGTGCCAGCTCCGCTATTTTGTATGGCTACACCTTC.

The chain uses TRBV2 and TRBJ1-5, with 9 bases identical to TRBD1. V was pared by 5 bases and J by 3 bases, with 14 bases of the junction left unmatched. The germline V gene encodes CDR1 SNHLY and CDR2 FYNNEI. The CDR3 is made up of 18 amino acids. CDR3 sequence reads: CASSFTTGGVSTNQPQHF. For the CDR3, the DNA is TGTGCCAGCAGTTTCACCACAGGGGGCGTCAGTACCAATCAGCCCCAGCATTTT.

This clone was seen only once. The gene calls are TRBV28 and TRBJ2-4; TRBD2 might be the D (6 bases). Germline assignment: CDR1 MDHEN and CDR2 SYDVKM. Trimming cost V 5 bases and J 1 base, with 15 bases left between them. This CDR3 is built from 16 residues. The CDR3 DNA reads as TGTGCCAGCAGTCCCACCTACGGGAGTGCCAAAAACATTCAGTACTTC. Translating it yields CASSPTYGSAKNIQYF.

The J gene is TRBJ1-5, the V gene TRBV24-1, with a weak D call TRBD1 (6 bases). Looked up from germline, CDR1 is KGHDR and CDR2 is SFDVKD. CDR3 length equals 15 residues. V was pared by 4 bases and J by 0 bases, with 9 bases between. The CDR3 sequence is CATSDQGSSNQPQHF. The CDR3 bases are TGTGCCACCAGTGACCAGGGGTCTAGCAATCAGCCCCAGCATTTT.